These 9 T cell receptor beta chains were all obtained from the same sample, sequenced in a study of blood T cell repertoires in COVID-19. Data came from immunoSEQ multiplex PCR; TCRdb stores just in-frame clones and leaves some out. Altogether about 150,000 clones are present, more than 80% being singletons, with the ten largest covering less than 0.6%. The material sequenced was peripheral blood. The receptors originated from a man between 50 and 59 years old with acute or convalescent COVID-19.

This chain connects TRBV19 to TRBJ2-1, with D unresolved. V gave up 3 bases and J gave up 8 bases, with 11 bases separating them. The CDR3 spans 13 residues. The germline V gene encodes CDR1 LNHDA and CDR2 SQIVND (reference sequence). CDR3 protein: CASSISGFYEQFF. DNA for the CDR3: TGTGCCAGTAGTATCTCCGGGTTCTATGAGCAGTTCTTC.

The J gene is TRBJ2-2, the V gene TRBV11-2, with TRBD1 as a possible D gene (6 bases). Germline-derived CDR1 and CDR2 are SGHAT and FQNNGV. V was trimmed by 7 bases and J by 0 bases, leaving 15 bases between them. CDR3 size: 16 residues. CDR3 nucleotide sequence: TGTGCCAGCACCTTCGTTTGGGGGCCGAACACCGGGGAGCTGTTTTTT. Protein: CASTFVWGPNTGELFF.

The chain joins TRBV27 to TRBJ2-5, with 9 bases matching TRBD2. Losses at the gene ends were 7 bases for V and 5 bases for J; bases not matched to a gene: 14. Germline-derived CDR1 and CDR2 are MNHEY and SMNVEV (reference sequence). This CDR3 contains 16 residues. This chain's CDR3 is CASIKTGGGARETQYF. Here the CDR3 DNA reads TGTGCCAGCATAAAGACGGGCGGGGGGGCGCGTGAGACCCAGTACTTC.

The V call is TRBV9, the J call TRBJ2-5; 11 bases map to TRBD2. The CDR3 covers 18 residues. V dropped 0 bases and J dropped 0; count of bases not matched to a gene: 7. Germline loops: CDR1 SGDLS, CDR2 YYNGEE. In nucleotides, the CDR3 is TGTGCCAGCAGCGTAGGTCTTCCGGGACTAGCGGACCAAGAGACCCAGTACTTC. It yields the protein CASSVGLPGLADQETQYF.

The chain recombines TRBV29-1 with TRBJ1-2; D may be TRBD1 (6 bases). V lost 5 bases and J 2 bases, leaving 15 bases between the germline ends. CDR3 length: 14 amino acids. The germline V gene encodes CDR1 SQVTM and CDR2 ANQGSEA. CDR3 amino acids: CSVKSQGENYGYTF. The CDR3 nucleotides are TGCAGCGTTAAGTCACAGGGTGAAAACTATGGCTACACCTTC.

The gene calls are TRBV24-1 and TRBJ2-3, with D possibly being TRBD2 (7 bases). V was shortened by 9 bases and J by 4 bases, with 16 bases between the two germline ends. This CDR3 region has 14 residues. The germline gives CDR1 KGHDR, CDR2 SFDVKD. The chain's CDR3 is CATDEGGGADTQYF. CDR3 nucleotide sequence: TGTGCCACCGATGAGGGGGGGGGTGCAGATACGCAGTATTTT.

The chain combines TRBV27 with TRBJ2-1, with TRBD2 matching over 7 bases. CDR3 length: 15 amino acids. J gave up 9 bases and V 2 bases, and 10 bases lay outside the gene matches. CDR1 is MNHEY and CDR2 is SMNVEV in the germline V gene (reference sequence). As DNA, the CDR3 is TGTGCCAGCAGTTTAGGTGGGAGGGCCACCCCTGAGCAGTTCTTC. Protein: CASSLGGRATPEQFF.

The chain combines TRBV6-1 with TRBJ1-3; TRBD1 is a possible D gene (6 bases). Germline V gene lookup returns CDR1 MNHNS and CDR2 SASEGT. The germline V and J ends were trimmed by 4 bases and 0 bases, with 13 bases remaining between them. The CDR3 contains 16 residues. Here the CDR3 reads CASSGLLGGSGNTIYF. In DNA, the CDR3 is TGTGCCAGCAGTGGCTTGTTAGGGGGCTCTGGAAACACCATATATTTT.

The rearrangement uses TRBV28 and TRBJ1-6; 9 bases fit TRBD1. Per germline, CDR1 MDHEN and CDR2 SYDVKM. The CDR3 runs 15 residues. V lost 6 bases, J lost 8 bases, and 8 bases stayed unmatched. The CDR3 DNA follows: TGTGCCAGCAGCCCCCCCGGACAGGGGTATTCACCCCTCCACTTT. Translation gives CASSPPGQGYSPLHF.